The 29 T cell receptor beta chains reported below all come from one sample, sequenced in a study of T cells in Graves' hyperthyroidism and ophthalmopathy. The CDR3 regions of TCR beta were amplified from RNA transcripts. First-round RT-PCR targeting the TCR CDR3 was performed with the HTBI primer set. From the multiplex PCR reads, TCRdb called clonotypes with MiXCR, one entry per CDR3 protein. The table has about 270,000 distinct CDR3 sequences, about 25% seen once. Sequencing used blood. The source of these receptors is a man between 40 and 49 years old with Graves' hyperthyroidism that later progressed to Graves' ophthalmopathy.

V is TRBV28 and J is TRBJ1-2, with D hard to call. Trimming removed 4 bases from V and 4 bases from J, with 13 bases in between. The CDR3 runs to 14 residues. Germline V gene lookup returns CDR1 MDHEN and CDR2 SYDVKM. CDR3 sequence: CASSSGEELYGYTF. The CDR3 DNA reads as TGTGCCAGCAGTTCCGGCGAGGAACTCTATGGCTACACCTTC.

This clonotype appeared many times. The J gene is TRBJ1-2, the V gene TRBV2; TRBD1 matches at 8 bases. The CDR3 covers 13 residues. Germline CDR1 is SNHLY and CDR2 is FYNNEI. The V gene end was trimmed by 4 bases and the J gene end by 4 bases; junction bases not matched to a gene: 2. CDR3 nucleotide sequence: TGTGCCAGCAGTGGGGACAGGCTCTATGGCTACACCTTC. Its translation is CASSGDRLYGYTF. Looking up the rest from reference TRBV2 and TRBJ1-2 gives the full variable domain: EPEVTQTPSHQVTQMGQEVILRCVPISNHLYFYWYRQILGQKVEFLVSFYNNEISEKSEIFDDQFSVERPDGSNFTLKIRSTKLEDSAMYFCASSGDRLYGYTFGSGTRLTVV.

This clonotype was detected ten times or more. The chain carries TRBV19 and TRBJ1-1; D remains ambiguous. The CDR3 covers 13 residues. The V end lost 8 bases, the J end lost 0 bases, and 10 bases lay between the germline ends. Germline V gene data show CDR1 as LNHDA and CDR2 as SQIVND (reference sequence). DNA of the CDR3: TGTGCCAGTTCTCGCGAGCTGAACACTGAAGCTTTCTTT. Encoded protein: CASSRELNTEAFF.

This clonotype was seen repeatedly, ten times or more. This chain connects TRBV19 to TRBJ1-1; D is uncertain. V was pared by 3 bases and J by 0 bases, with 8 bases between. CDR1 LNHDA and CDR2 SQIVND come from the germline V gene (reference sequence). The CDR3 is made up of 14 amino acids. CDR3 bases: TGTGCCAGTAGTATCCCCTATATGAACACTGAAGCTTTCTTT. Translated, it gives CASSIPYMNTEAFF.

This clonotype was counted at least ten times. Sequence at one end of the junction differs from germline and may be a read error. The rearrangement uses TRBV7-7 and TRBJ2-7; D is perhaps TRBD1 or TRBD2 (5 bases each). In germline, CDR1 is SSHAT, CDR2 FNYEAQ (reference sequence). There are 16 residues in the CDR3. CDR3 sequence: CASSGRDVNLAYEQYF. DNA for the CDR3: TGTGCTAGCAGCGGCCGGGACGTCAACTTGGCCTACGAGCAGTACTTC.

This clonotype was observed at least ten times. J is TRBJ1-2 and V is TRBV20-1; D ambiguous. The V and J ends lost 2 bases and 2 bases respectively, with 6 bases between them. The CDR3 extends over 12 amino acids. Germline CDR1 is DFQATT and CDR2 is SNEGSKA (reference sequence). DNA of the CDR3: TGCAGTGCTAGAACACCCAACTATGGCTACACCTTC. Protein product: CSARTPNYGYTF.

This clonotype showed up many times. The V gene is TRBV6-6, the J gene TRBJ2-5; perhaps TRBD2 as D (6 bases). V lost 8 bases and J 3 bases, leaving 16 bases between the germline ends. The CDR3 spans 14 residues. Germline CDR1 and CDR2: MNHNY and SVGAGI (reference sequence). The chain's CDR3 is CASGDVEREETQYF. The CDR3 DNA is TGTGCCAGCGGGGACGTTGAGCGGGAAGAGACCCAGTACTTC.

This clonotype showed up many times. This rearrangement joins TRBV20-1 to TRBJ2-5; weak D call: TRBD2 (5 bases). Germline V gene data show CDR1 as DFQATT and CDR2 as SNEGSKA (reference sequence). V gave up 4 bases and J gave up 2 bases, with 14 bases separating them. The CDR3 contains 14 residues. CDR3 sequence: CSAIIGSRQETQYF. As DNA, the CDR3 is TGCAGTGCTATCATAGGGAGCAGGCAAGAGACCCAGTACTTC.

This clonotype was seen many times. The V call is TRBV4-1, the J call TRBJ1-3; D unclear. The CDR3 extends over 14 amino acids. Germline V gives CDR1 MGHRA, CDR2 YSYEKL. Trimming removed 5 bases from V and 5 bases from J, with 13 bases in between. Here the CDR3 reads CASSVLPGRNTIYF. Written as DNA, the CDR3 is TGCGCCAGCAGCGTCCTCCCCGGTAGAAACACCATATATTTT.

This clonotype was recorded many times. V usage is TRBV27 and J usage is TRBJ1-2; D is undetermined. The V gene's germline CDR1 is MNHEY and CDR2 SMNVEV (reference sequence). This CDR3 has 13 residues. V gave up 5 bases and J gave up 5 bases, with 12 bases separating them. CDR3 amino acids: CASSPVGIYGYTF. For the CDR3, the DNA is TGTGCCAGCAGTCCAGTGGGGATATATGGCTACACCTTC.

V usage is TRBV2 and J usage is TRBJ2-7; D call uncertain. V lost 4 bases and J lost 0, with 10 bases in between. This CDR3 is built from 14 residues. Germline V gives CDR1 SNHLY, CDR2 FYNNEI. CDR3 bases: TGTGCCAGCAGTGTCGGCGCCAGCTCCTACGAGCAGTACTTC. Translating gives CASSVGASSYEQYF.

The rearrangement links TRBV20-1 to TRBJ2-7; D unresolved. Germline V gene data show CDR1 as DFQATT and CDR2 as SNEGSKA (reference sequence). CDR3 length equals 14 residues. The V end was cut by 0 bases, the J end by 3 bases, with 12 bases between. CDR3 nucleotides: TGCAGTGCTAGAGATGCGAGCTTAAACTACGAGCAGTACTTC. Translating gives CSARDASLNYEQYF.

This clonotype was detected ten times or more. The V gene is TRBV27, the J gene TRBJ2-7, with 9 positions matching TRBD1. The V gene's germline CDR1 is MNHEY and CDR2 SMNVEV (reference sequence). The V gene end was trimmed by 5 bases and the J gene end by 2 bases; junction bases not matched to a gene: 7. The CDR3 is 15 residues long. CDR3 residues: CASSQGTGYTYEQYF. CDR3 nucleotides: TGTGCCAGCAGTCAAGGGACAGGGTATACCTACGAGCAGTACTTC.

The CDR3: CASSLIGTGGSYGYTF. The CDR3 coding sequence is TGTGCCAGCAGCTTAATTGGGACAGGGGGCAGCTATGGCTACACCTTC. This chain links TRBV7-3 with TRBJ1-2, with 12 bases matching TRBD1. After removal of 1 base from V and 4 bases from J, the junction contained 4 bases not matched to a gene. Germline loops: CDR1 SGHTA, CDR2 FQGTGA. The CDR3 has 16 residues.

This clonotype was observed at least ten times. The chain joins TRBV9 to TRBJ1-2, with a possible D match to TRBD1 (6 bases). This CDR3 comprises 13 residues. CDR1 and CDR2 (germline): SGDLS, YYNGEE. The V gene lost 4 bases and the J gene lost 8 bases, with 15 bases spanning the gap. The DNA of the CDR3 is TGTGCCAGCAGCATTACAGGGTTAGGGGGCTACACCTTC. Protein sequence: CASSITGLGGYTF.

This clonotype was counted at least ten times. The chain combines TRBV24-1 with TRBJ1-5; 7 bases match TRBD1. The germline V gene encodes CDR1 KGHDR and CDR2 SFDVKD. This CDR3 is built from 14 residues. J lost 4 bases, V lost 5 bases, and 4 bases had no gene match. The CDR3 loop is CATSGQGGNQPQHF. The CDR3 DNA sequence: TGTGCCACCAGTGGACAGGGAGGGAATCAGCCCCAGCATTTT.

This clonotype was counted only a few times. V gene TRBV6-5 combines with J gene TRBJ2-7; D perhaps matches TRBD2 (6 bases). The length of the CDR3 is 15 residues. V was shortened by 1 base and J by 0 bases, with 10 bases between the two germline ends. Germline V gene sequence: CDR1 MNHEY, CDR2 SVGAGI. Here the CDR3 DNA reads TGTGCCAGCAGTTACTATCTAGCGAACTCCTACGAGCAGTACTTC. Translation gives CASSYYLANSYEQYF.

This clonotype was counted many times. The junction departs from the called germline gene at one end, perhaps through a read error. This chain links TRBV6-5 with TRBJ1-1; weak D call: TRBD1 (5 bases). Germline V gene lookup returns CDR1 MNHEY and CDR2 SVGAGI. This CDR3 spans 14 amino acids. The CDR3 DNA reads as TGTGCCAGCAGTGACTCAGGGTGGACCACTGAAGCTTTCTTT. It encodes CASSDSGWTTEAFF.

This clonotype was seen ten or more times. The chain combines TRBV4-2 with TRBJ1-2, with no clear D. CDR1 is LGHNA and CDR2 is YNFKEQ in the germline V gene. The CDR3 is 15 amino acids. The V end was cut by 0 bases, the J end by 4 bases, with 12 bases between. The CDR3 is CASSQDETAAYGYTF. As DNA, the CDR3 is TGTGCCAGCAGCCAAGATGAGACGGCAGCCTATGGCTACACCTTC.

Many counts were recorded for this clonotype. V usage is TRBV30 and J usage is TRBJ1-2; TRBD1 might be the D (5 bases). V lost 3 bases to trimming and J lost 4 bases, with 9 bases between them. Per the germline V gene, CDR1 is GTSNPN and CDR2 is SVGIG (reference sequence). The CDR3 length is 12 residues. The CDR3 nucleotides are TGTGCCTGGAGCCCAGGGACCTATGGCTACACCTTC. Its protein is CAWSPGTYGYTF.

This clonotype was seen ten or more times. The chain has TRBV28 and TRBJ2-7; D uncertain. Looked up from germline, CDR1 is MDHEN and CDR2 is SYDVKM. The CDR3 sequence is 14 residues long. V was pared by 2 bases and J by 3 bases, with 11 bases between. In nucleotides, the CDR3 is TGTGCCAGCAGTTTAATGGCGAGCAGCTACGAGCAGTACTTC. Amino acids: CASSLMASSYEQYF.

This chain joins TRBV5-1 and TRBJ1-2; D is possibly TRBD1 (6 bases). CDR1 and CDR2 (germline): SGHRS, YFSETQ. Between the trimmed V and J ends, which lost 1 base and 6 bases, there was a span of 10 bases. The CDR3 sequence is 13 residues long. CDR3 amino acids: CASSLTGRHGYTF. DNA for the CDR3: TGCGCCAGCAGCTTGACAGGGAGGCATGGCTACACCTTC.

At least ten counts were recorded for this clonotype. V usage is TRBV6-4 and J usage is TRBJ1-5, with TRBD1 identical over 7 bases. CDR3 size: 15 residues. With V trimmed by 4 bases and J by 2 bases, 5 bases remained unmatched. Germline CDR1 is MRHNA and CDR2 is SNTAGT. Here the CDR3 DNA reads TGTGCCAGCAGTGCCCGGGACAGATGCAATCAGCCCCAGCATTTT. Amino acids: CASSARDRCNQPQHF.

This clonotype was detected ten times or more. The chain has TRBV11-2 and TRBJ2-4, with 8 bases aligning to TRBD1. After removal of 3 bases from V and 6 bases from J, the junction contained 10 bases not matched to a gene. Per germline, CDR1 SGHAT and CDR2 FQNNGV. The CDR3 covers 16 residues. CDR3 amino acids: CASSFGQGASRNIQYF. CDR3 coding DNA: TGTGCCAGCAGCTTTGGGCAGGGGGCGAGTCGAAACATTCAGTACTTC.

This clonotype was counted many times. This chain connects TRBV10-3 to TRBJ1-1, with TRBD1 as a possible D gene (6 bases). Germline CDR1 and CDR2: ENHRY and SYGVKD. Trimming pared 10 bases from V and 4 bases from J, leaving 16 bases between. This CDR3 has 13 residues. The CDR3 nucleotides are TGTGCCACCAGGACAGACCCCGCCACTGAAGCTTTCTTT. Encoded protein: CATRTDPATEAFF.

V and J are TRBV6-2 or TRBV6-3 and TRBJ2-7; a weak D match, TRBD1 (7 bases). This CDR3 is built from 13 residues. V lost 3 bases and J lost 6, with 12 bases in between. Germline values: CDR1 MNHEY, CDR2 SVGEGT. This CDR3 reads CASSYPGDSEQYF. DNA for the CDR3: TGTGCCAGCAGTTATCCGGGGGACAGCGAGCAGTACTTC.

The CDR3 DNA is TGTGCCAGCAGTCAAACAAGGGGTAATTCACCCCTCCACTTT. Protein sequence: CASSQTRGNSPLHF. V is TRBV6-1 and J is TRBJ1-6; tentative D call: TRBD1 (5 bases). CDR1 is MNHNS and CDR2 is SASEGT in the germline V gene. Trimming cost V 5 bases and J 6 bases, with 11 bases left between them. CDR3 length equals 14 residues.

At least ten counts were recorded for this clonotype. The CDR3 end shows no conserved phenylalanine or tryptophan, and so a read error is likely. The chain combines TRBV6-5 with TRBJ2-7; D ambiguous. The germline CDR1 and CDR2 sequences are MNHEY and SVGAGI. This CDR3 contains 13 residues. Between the trimmed V and J ends, which lost 3 bases and 2 bases, there was a span of 8 bases. CDR3 residues: CASSYKEPYEQYL. CDR3 coding DNA: TGTGCCAGCAGTTATAAGGAACCCTACGAGCAGTACCTC.

This clonotype was found many times. J is TRBJ1-1 and V is TRBV19, with D possibly being TRBD1 (5 bases). Trimming took off 0 bases at V and 3 bases at J, with 11 bases between the two ends. This CDR3 region has 15 residues. The germline V gene encodes CDR1 LNHDA and CDR2 SQIVND (reference sequence). The CDR3 protein is CASSIDGRGHTEAFF. CDR3 DNA: TGTGCCAGTAGTATAGATGGGAGGGGTCACACTGAAGCTTTCTTT. Supplemented by reference TRBV19 and TRBJ1-1, the full variable domain reads DGGITQSPKYLFRKEGQNVTLSCEQNLNHDAMYWYRQDPGQGLRLIYYSQIVNDFQKGDIAEGYSVSREKKESFPLTVTSAQKNPTAFYLCASSIDGRGHTEAFFGQGTRLTVV.